This TCR beta chain was identified during a study of blood T cell repertoires in COVID-19. At the level of the study: The United States, Italy and Spain provided the acute and convalescent COVID-19 samples. Nucleic acid was either cDNA or gDNA, and it came from T cells, B-cell-depleted T cells, or PBMCs.

How the authors handled the data: Reference gene primers were amplified, and this amplification served to estimate nucleated cell counts. The repertoire was sequenced with immunoSEQ multiplex PCR; TCRdb's copy has only in-frame clones and lacks some. The V and J calls and clone size come from that table; D and trimming were worked out from the DNA. Here the sample spans about 180,000 clones, roughly three quarters being singletons. CDR1 and CDR2 from the germline V gene are LNHDA and SQIVND (reference sequence). The CDR3 is 14 amino acids. The V end was cut by 3 bases, the J end by 10 bases, with 18 bases between. Enrolment of Seattle patients took place during active infection, and they were followed longitudinally.

The J gene is TRBJ1-2, the V gene TRBV19; D ambiguous. Sequencing was done on a sample of peripheral blood. This receptor was identified in a woman of 80 years or more with COVID-19, enrolled during active disease. CDR3 bases: TGTGCCAGTAGTATTGAATCGGCAGGTCATACCTACACCTTC. The encoded protein is CASSIESAGHTYTF.